This TCR beta chain was profiled in a study of control samples from healthy donors and cancer patients. Clones were sequenced by immunoSEQ multiplex PCR, and TCRdb holds only the in-frame ones, with some missing. Here the sample spans around 100,000 clones, 87% being singletons. The CDR3 runs 21 residues. V lost 4 bases to trimming and J lost 0 bases; unmatched junction nucleotides: 18. The germline V gene has CDR1 SGHRS and CDR2 YFSETQ. This clone was counted only a few times. V usage is TRBV5-1 and J usage is TRBJ2-1; 11 bases match TRBD2. The clonotype was recovered from a woman aged 50 to 65 in good health. Sequencing was carried out using blood. CDR3 amino acids: CASSHTSGSFRILSSYNEQFF. The CDR3 DNA reads TGCGCCAGCAGCCATACTAGCGGGAGCTTCAGGATCCTAAGCTCCTACAATGAGCAGTTCTTC. The variable domain in full, completed from reference TRBV5-1 and TRBJ2-1, reads KAGVTQTPRYLIKTRGQQVTLSCSPISGHRSVSWYQQTPGQGLQFLFEYFSETQRNKGNFPGRFSGRQFSNSRSEMNVSTLELGDSALYLCASSHTSGSFRILSSYNEQFFGPGTRLTVL.